The present T cell receptor (beta chain) was sequenced within a study of T cells in Graves' hyperthyroidism and ophthalmopathy. RNA transcripts served as the template for amplifying TCR beta CDR3 regions. The HTBI primer set served for first-round RT-PCR of the TCR CDR3. TCRdb recomputed calls from the multiplex PCR reads with MiXCR, one row per CDR3 protein. This sample has approximately 300,000 distinct CDR3 sequences, with 16% found just once. Germline V gives CDR1 MNHEY, CDR2 SVGEGT. J was trimmed by 2 bases and V by 5 bases; bases with no gene match: 7. This CDR3 is built from 15 residues. This clonotype was found many times.

The sample comprised blood. V usage is TRBV6-2 or TRBV6-3 and J usage is TRBJ2-7; TRBD1 agrees at 9 bases. The receptor was isolated from a man aged 25 to 40 with Graves' hyperthyroidism. The CDR3 DNA reads TGTGCCAGCAGTCAAACCGGGACAGGGACCTACGAGCAGTACTTC. It is translated as CASSQTGTGTYEQYF.